This paragraph reports one T cell receptor (beta chain). Its antigen is still unknown. Sequenced by immunoSEQ multiplex PCR; TCRdb stores in-frame clones only, minus some. The data show about 110,000 clones, 93% seen once. The data derive from a study of graft-versus-host responses after intestinal transplantation. As for the study in general: Transplant types were multivisceral, liver-intestinal, or isolated intestinal. All recipients were given anti-thymocyte globulin induction, and tacrolimus and steroids were then administered for about three years.

The CDR3 spans 14 residues. Germline V lookup: CDR1 MNHEY, CDR2 SMNVEV (reference sequence). J was trimmed by 5 bases and V by 3 bases; bases with no gene match: 3. Overall study results and limits: Allografts of patients with graft-donor T cell macrochimerism showed high graft-versus-host to host-versus-graft clone ratios. Recipient marrow showed GvH clones, some seen first in ileum or blood.

Sample: unstimulated CD8+ T cells sorted from spleen or lymph node cells, taken before transplant. This chain connects TRBV27 to TRBJ1-5; TRBD1 agrees at 8 bases. This clonotype originated in a human donor who was the organ donor for an intestinal transplant. As DNA, the CDR3 is TGTGCCAGCAGTTTCAGGGGGCGCGATCAGCCCCAGCATTTT. This codes for CASSFRGRDQPQHF.